This T cell receptor (beta chain) was retrieved from a study of metastatic and nonmetastatic thyroid tumors. Ahead of thyroid surgery, no patient had received treatment of any kind. TCRdb reprocessed the PCR reads via MiXCR. In the table there are roughly 10,000 clones, around 40% of which are singletons. V was pared by 4 bases and J by 4 bases, with 11 bases between. The CDR3 sequence is 14 residues long. Germline loops: CDR1 LGHDT, CDR2 YNNKEL (reference sequence). V usage is TRBV3-1 and J usage is TRBJ1-5; D gene unclear. This sequence originates from a female donor with papillary thyroid cancer or a benign thyroid nodule (not recorded which). Some clones in this sample may be carry-over from other donors' samples. The sample consisted of tumor tissue. The CDR3 loop reads CASSPLGGNQPQHF. For the CDR3, the DNA is TGTGCCAGCAGCCCATTAGGCGGGAATCAGCCCCAGCATTTT.